This TCR beta chain was retrieved from a study of vaccination effects on CD4 cells after COVID-19. Germline V lookup: CDR1 SGHTA, CDR2 FQGNSA. Losses at the gene ends were 5 bases for V and 7 bases for J; bases not matched to a gene: 13. The CDR3 has 15 amino acids. Before sequencing took place, the ViraFEST assay used viral peptide pools to expand antigen-specific CD4+ T cells. Cultured cells yielded isolated CD4+ T cells after around 9 days. Half the medium was replaced with IL-2 medium on days 3 and 7. Regarding this clone: Its antigen remains unknown.

Clones were read by immunoSEQ multiplex PCR, and TCRdb kept only the in-frame ones, dropping some. The sample has 13,000 to 15,000 clones, approximately 82% seen once. The rearrangement uses TRBV7-2 and TRBJ2-5; 7 bases are a match to TRBD2. The input for sequencing was CD4+ T cells from PBMCs cultured with HCoV-229E spike peptides, taken before COVID-19 vaccination. The sequence was collected from a human donor who received a COVID-19 vaccine. The CDR3 nucleotides read TGTGCCAGCAGCCCGGGAGGCGGTACTGGGAGGACCCAGTACTTC. It is translated as CASSPGGGTGRTQYF.